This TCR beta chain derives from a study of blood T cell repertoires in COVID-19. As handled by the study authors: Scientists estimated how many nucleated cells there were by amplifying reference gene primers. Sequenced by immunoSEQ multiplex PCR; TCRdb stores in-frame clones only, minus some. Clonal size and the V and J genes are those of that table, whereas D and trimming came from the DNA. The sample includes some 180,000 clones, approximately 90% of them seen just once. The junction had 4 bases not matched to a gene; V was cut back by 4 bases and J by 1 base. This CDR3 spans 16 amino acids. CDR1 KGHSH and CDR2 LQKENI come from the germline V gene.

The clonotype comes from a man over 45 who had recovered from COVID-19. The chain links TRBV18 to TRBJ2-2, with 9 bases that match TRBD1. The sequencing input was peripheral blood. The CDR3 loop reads CASSLRDRVNTGELFF. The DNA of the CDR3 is TGTGCCAGCTCACTCCGGGACAGGGTGAACACCGGGGAGCTGTTTTTT.